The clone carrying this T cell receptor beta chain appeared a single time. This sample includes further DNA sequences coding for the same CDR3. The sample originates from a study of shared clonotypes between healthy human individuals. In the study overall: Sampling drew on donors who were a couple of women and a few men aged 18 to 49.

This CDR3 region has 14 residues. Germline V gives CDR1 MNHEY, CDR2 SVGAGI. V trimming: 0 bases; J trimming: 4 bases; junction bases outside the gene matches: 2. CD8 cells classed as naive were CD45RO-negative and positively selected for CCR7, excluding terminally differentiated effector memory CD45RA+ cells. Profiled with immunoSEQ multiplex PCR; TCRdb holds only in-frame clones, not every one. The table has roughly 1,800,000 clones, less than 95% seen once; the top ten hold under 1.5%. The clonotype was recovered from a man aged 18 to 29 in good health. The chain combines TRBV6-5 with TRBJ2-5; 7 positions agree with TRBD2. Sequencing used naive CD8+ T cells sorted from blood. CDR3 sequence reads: CASSYSGGGETQYF. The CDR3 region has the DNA TGTGCCAGCAGTTACTCGGGCGGGGGAGAGACCCAGTACTTC.